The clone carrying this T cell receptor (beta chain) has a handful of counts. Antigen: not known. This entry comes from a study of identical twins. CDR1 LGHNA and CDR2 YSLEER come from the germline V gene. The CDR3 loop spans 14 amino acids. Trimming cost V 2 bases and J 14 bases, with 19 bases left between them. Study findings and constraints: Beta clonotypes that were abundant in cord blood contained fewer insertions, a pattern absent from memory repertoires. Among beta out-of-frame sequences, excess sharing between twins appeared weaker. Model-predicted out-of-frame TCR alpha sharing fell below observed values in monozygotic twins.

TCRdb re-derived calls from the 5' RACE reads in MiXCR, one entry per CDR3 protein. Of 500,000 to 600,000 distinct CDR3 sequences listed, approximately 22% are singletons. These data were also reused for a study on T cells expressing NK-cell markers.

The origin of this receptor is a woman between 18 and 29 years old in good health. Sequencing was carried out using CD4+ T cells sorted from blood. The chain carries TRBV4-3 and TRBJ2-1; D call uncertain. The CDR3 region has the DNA TGCGCCAGCAGCCAAACCGGTCGGGTTGGGGATGAGTTCTTC. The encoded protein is CASSQTGRVGDEFF.